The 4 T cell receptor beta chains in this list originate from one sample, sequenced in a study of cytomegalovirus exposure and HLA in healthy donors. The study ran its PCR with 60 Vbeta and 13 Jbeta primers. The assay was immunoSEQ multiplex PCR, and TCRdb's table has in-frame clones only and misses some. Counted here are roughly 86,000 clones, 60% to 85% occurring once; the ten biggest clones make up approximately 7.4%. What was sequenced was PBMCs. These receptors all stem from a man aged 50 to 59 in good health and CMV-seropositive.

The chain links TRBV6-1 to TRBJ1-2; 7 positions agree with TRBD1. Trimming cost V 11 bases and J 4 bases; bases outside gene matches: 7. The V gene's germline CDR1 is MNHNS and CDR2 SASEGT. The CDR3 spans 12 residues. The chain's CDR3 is CAGSGTAYGYTF. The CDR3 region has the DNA TGTGCCGGTTCCGGGACAGCCTATGGCTACACCTTC.

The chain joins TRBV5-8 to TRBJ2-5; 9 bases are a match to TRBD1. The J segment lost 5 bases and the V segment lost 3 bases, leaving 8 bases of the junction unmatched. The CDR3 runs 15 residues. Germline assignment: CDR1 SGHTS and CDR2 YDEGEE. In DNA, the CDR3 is TGTGCCAGCAGCTCGGGGGGACAGGGATGGGAGACCCAGTACTTC. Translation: CASSSGGQGWETQYF.

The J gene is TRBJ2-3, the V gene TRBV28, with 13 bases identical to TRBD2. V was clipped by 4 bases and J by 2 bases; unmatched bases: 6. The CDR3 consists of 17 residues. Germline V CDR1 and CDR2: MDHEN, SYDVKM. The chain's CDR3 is CASSSETSGGDTDTQYF. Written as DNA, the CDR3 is TGTGCCAGCAGTTCCGAAACTAGCGGGGGGGACACAGATACGCAGTATTTT.

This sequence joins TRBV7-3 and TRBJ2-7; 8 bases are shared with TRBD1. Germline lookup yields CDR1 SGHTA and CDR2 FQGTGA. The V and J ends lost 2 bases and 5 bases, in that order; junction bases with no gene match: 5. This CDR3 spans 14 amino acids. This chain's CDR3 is CASSLGDRSDEQYF. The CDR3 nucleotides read TGTGCCAGCAGCTTAGGGGACAGGTCGGACGAGCAGTACTTC.